Sequencing of this T cell receptor (beta chain) was carried out in a study of blood T cell repertoires in COVID-19. Method: immunoSEQ multiplex PCR; TCRdb's copy keeps in-frame clones and lacks some. The sample lists fewer than 350,000 clones, 85% to 90% seen once, with over 3.5% in the top ten. Germline values: CDR1 SGHAT, CDR2 FQDESV (reference sequence). V gave up 3 bases and J gave up 0 bases, with 15 bases separating them. The CDR3 spans 16 residues. The source is a woman aged 25 to 39 with acute COVID-19. Sequenced input: PBMCs or T cells enriched from blood (not recorded which). The V and J genes are TRBV11-1 and TRBJ2-7; D might be TRBD2 (7 bases). This CDR3 is CASSFEGGSLSYEQYF. In DNA form, the CDR3 reads TGTGCCAGCAGCTTTGAGGGGGGGAGCCTCTCCTACGAGCAGTACTTC.